This section outlines one T cell receptor (beta chain) sequence together with its context. What this receptor recognizes is not known. Per-base qualities were not stored, and no clone one base away is much larger. Ophthalmopathy patients had moderately to severely active disease, Clinical Activity Score of at least 3, NOSPECS grade of at least 4, and disease duration under 3 months. Anyone with other autoimmune diseases, uncontrolled infections, pregnancy or lactation was excluded from the study. Diagnosis was based on clinical symptoms, serum thyroxine, TRAb, thyroid ultrasound and orbital computed tomography. Using Ficoll-Paque density gradient centrifugation, PBMCs were isolated from about 10 ml of fresh peripheral blood. Total RNA was extracted with Trizol reagent and quality-checked on an Agilent 2100 Bioanalyzer. This sample is part of a study of Graves' ophthalmopathy and Graves' hyperthyroidism (dated by TCRdb to the late 2010s). Concerning the study at large: Peripheral blood was collected at initial diagnosis, prior to any treatment. The study used TCR beta repertoire signatures to distinguish Graves' ophthalmopathy from Graves' hyperthyroidism and to predict progression to ophthalmopathy. In total, 135 blood samples were TCR-sequenced: approximately 42 ophthalmopathy, 80 or so hyperthyroidism and approximately 17 hyperthyroidism-to-ophthalmopathy patients. For independent validation, a separate cohort was made up of 18 hyperthyroidism patients plus 17 patients who later progressed from hyperthyroidism to ophthalmopathy. A discovery set of 100 patients (43 ophthalmopathy, about 55 stable hyperthyroidism) was enrolled to explore V-J signatures distinguishing ophthalmopathy from hyperthyroidism. Following sample collection, hyperthyroidism patients were given methimazole at a starting dose of 30 mg daily, and ophthalmopathy patients were given high-dose intravenous methylprednisolone. In over five hyperthyroidism patients, T-cell repertoires of thyroid tissue and blood were compared.

Paper-wide results and their limitations: In validation, the model predicted ophthalmopathy progression with about 71% sensitivity and 72.22% specificity; some 13 predicted patients were CT-confirmed with GO in a median of 6.5 months. No statistical method was used to predetermine the sample size, and group allocation was not hidden from the investigators. Most of the expanded thyroid clonotypes with a frequency above 0.001 were also detected in blood, and it was suggested that the thyroid immune response may be reflected by blood repertoires. In cross-validation, the 13-signature model distinguished ophthalmopathy from stable hyperthyroidism with just over 85% sensitivity and approximately 81% specificity, and in the test set the corresponding values were approximately 80% and 68%.

At the junction V is shortened by 4 bases and J by 3 bases, with 15 bases in between. The CDR3 runs 15 residues from the cysteine to the phenylalanine. CDR3 DNA is the only sequence kept; it has 45 bases, read in frame from the first base. CDR1 and CDR2 (SEHNR, FQNEAQ) derive from the germline V gene (reference sequence). For repertoire sequencing, TCR beta CDR3 regions were amplified from RNA transcripts. A first-round RT-PCR used HTBI primers with the Qiagen OneStep RT-PCR kit, followed by a second-round multiplex PCR, size selection and purification. Libraries were sequenced on an Illumina HiSeq2000 using paired-end 100 bp reads. The authors' analysis ran thus. SOAPnuke was used for read processing, and reads with adapters, uncalled bases, a mean Phred below 15, or no exact constant-primer or identifier match were discarded. COPE v1.2.5 was used to merge high-quality paired reads. Each unique nucleotide sequence was defined as a clonotype, and clonotypes were aligned to IMGT TRB V, D and J references with MiTCR v1.1. Only V-J combinations with frequency above 0.0001 were analysed, covering over 99% of repertoires. A TCR clonal expansion and chaos score per V-J combination was defined as the ratio of F50 clonal expansion to chaos observed in the TCRdist matrix. Welch's t-statistics and random forest were used to narrow the features down to approximately 13 V-J combinations, which were then fed into a naive Bayes classifier. The similarity between thyroid and blood repertoires was quantified using the Morisita-Horn index. In-frame beta chains were kept once TCRdb had trimmed the public reads at Q25 with fastp and called clones with MiXCR. Each entry is one CDR3 protein sequence, shown with its most common DNA and genes. Clone size and V and J calls follow TCRdb, not the original study. The sample table holds 200,000 to 250,000 distinct CDR3 sequences, of which about 46% were seen once. The ten largest clones add up to about half of the sample.

The rearranged chain carries TRBV7-9 and TRBJ2-5; 8 matching bases give a weak D call of TRBD1. The receptor's source is an adult man with Graves' ophthalmopathy. Source material: peripheral blood. Here is the DNA: TGTGCCAGCAGCTCCTGGACAGGGAGGGAAGAGACCCAGTACTTC. This sequence encodes CASSSWTGREETQYF.